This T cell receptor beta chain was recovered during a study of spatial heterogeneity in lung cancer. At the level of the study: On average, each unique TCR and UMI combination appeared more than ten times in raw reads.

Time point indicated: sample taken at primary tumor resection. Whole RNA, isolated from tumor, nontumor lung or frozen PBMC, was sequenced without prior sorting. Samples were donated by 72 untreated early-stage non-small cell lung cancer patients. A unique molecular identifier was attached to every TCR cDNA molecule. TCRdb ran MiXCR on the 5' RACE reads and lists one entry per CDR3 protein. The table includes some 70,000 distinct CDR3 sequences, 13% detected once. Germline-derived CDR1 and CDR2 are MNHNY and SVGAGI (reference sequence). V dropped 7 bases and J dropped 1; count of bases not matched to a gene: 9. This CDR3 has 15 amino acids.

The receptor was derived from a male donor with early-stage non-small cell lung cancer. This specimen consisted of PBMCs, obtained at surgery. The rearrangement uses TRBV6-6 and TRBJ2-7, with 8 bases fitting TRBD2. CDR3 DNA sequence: TGTGCCAGCAACGTCGGGACTAGGGGGTCCTACGAGCAGTACTTC. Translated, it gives CASNVGTRGSYEQYF.